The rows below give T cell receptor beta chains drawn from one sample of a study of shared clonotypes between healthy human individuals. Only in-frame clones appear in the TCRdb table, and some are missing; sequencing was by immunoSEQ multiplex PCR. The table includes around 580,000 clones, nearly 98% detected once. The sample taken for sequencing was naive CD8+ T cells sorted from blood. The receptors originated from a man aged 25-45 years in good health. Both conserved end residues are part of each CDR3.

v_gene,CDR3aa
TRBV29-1,CSVGMGLAVYEQYF
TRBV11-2,CASSLADWETQYF
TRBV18,CASSPEWSPRETQYF
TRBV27,CASSLPDSNEQFF
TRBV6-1,CASSEGETRTDTQYF
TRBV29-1,CSVEWKDRVFYGYTF
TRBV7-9,CASPIAGTNTGELFF
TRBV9,CASNAAGSGYTF
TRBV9,CASSVLLAGDADTQYF
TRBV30,CACILAGGLDEQYF
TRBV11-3,CASSLGTSGRGSAEETQYF
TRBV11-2,CASSFPDREETQYF
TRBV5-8,CASSFPQGSYEQYF
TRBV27,CASSYYKGAYPYEQYF
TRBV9,CASSVGTTEVDTQYF
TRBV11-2,CASSSPWTVQETQYF
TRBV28,CASTSGTKTNSYEQYF
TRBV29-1,CSVESMAGEVPDTQYF
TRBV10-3,CASTPAGAADTQYF
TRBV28,CASRLRGALSNQPQHF
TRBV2,CASRGLGDPEAFF
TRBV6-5,CASSYWGGSNEQFF
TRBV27,CASSFSSSGRRDNEQFF
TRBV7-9,CASSPLLSTGELFF
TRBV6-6,CASSYGGSGELFF
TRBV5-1,CASSLGADNEQFF
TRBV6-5,CASSRGPEPYEQYF
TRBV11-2,CASSLRTGAHREQYF
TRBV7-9,CASSLVRGVFNEQFF
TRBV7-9,CASSFQETEANYGYTF
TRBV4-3,CASSQDYGRPYEQYF
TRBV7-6,CASSSIQAGLAGLNEQFF
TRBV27,CASSLMQNTGELFF
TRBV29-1,CSVDSRDGYTF
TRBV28,CATHQNTGELFF